This T cell receptor (beta chain) was captured by sequencing in a study of cytomegalovirus exposure and HLA in healthy donors. This clone was seen a single time. The PCR contained 60 Vbeta and 13 Jbeta primers. TCRdb's copy holds only in-frame clones and misses some; the assay was immunoSEQ multiplex PCR. The repertoire includes about 98,000 clones, roughly three quarters of them detected once, and approximately 1.5% sits in the top ten. V lost 3 bases to trimming and J lost 3 bases; unmatched junction nucleotides: 15. The CDR3 covers 19 residues. Germline V lookup: CDR1 SGHKS, CDR2 YYEKEE (reference sequence).

The origin of this receptor is a man aged 40-55 years in good health and CMV-seronegative. Source material: PBMCs. This chain uses TRBV5-5 with TRBJ2-2; TRBD1 matches 9 bases. CDR3 DNA: TGTGCCAGCAGCTCCCTGGGTGGACAGGGGAAAAGGTACACCGGGGAGCTGTTTTTT. Protein: CASSSLGGQGKRYTGELFF. The full variable domain, its missing parts supplied by reference TRBV5-5 and TRBJ2-2, is DAGVTQSPTHLIKTRGQQVTLRCSPISGHKSVSWYQQVLGQGPQFIFQYYEKEERGRGNFPDRFSARQFPNYSSELNVNALLLGDSALYLCASSSLGGQGKRYTGELFFGEGSRLTVL.